What follows describes a single T cell receptor (beta chain). This sample was included in a study of cytomegalovirus exposure and HLA in healthy donors. Use of 60 Vbeta and 13 Jbeta primers characterized the PCR. Measured with immunoSEQ multiplex PCR; TCRdb has only the in-frame clones, and not every one. The data show around 140,000 clones, with roughly three quarters seen just once and about 1% held by the top ten. Trimming took 7 bases from V and 4 from J, leaving 14 bases between them. Germline V gene data show CDR1 as SNHLY and CDR2 as FYNNEI. The length of the CDR3 is 14 residues. The TCR sequence derives from an older woman in good health and CMV-seronegative. V is TRBV2 and J is TRBJ2-1; a weak D match, TRBD2 (7 bases). The sample was PBMCs. CDR3 in DNA: TGTGCCAGCAAAGGGGGGGCGAATTACAATGAGCAGTTCTTC. It specifies CASKGGANYNEQFF.